The 14 T cell receptor beta chains reported below all come from one sample, sequenced in a study of T cell changes during pregnancy in multiple sclerosis. Data came from immunoSEQ multiplex PCR; TCRdb stores just in-frame clones and leaves some out. This table has about 50,000 clones, around 94% appearing once. This sample comprised CD4+ T cells from peripheral blood mononuclear cells, obtained before pregnancy. The receptor source for this set is a female donor with multiple sclerosis, enrolled in a pregnancy study.

This clone was recorded only once. This chain connects TRBV7-6 to TRBJ1-4; D may be TRBD1 (5 bases). Trimming shortened V by 1 base and J by 7 bases, and 16 bases separated the two germline ends. Germline V gene lookup returns CDR1 SGHVS and CDR2 FNYEAQ. The CDR3 has 16 residues. The CDR3 sequence is CASSLGKGQMGEKLFF. Written as DNA, the CDR3 is TGTGCCAGCAGCTTAGGGAAGGGGCAGATGGGTGAAAAACTGTTTTTT.

V gene TRBV27 combines with J gene TRBJ2-3; D ambiguous. Deletions cut 0 bases from V and 5 bases from J, with 15 bases between. Germline loops: CDR1 MNHEY, CDR2 SMNVEV (reference sequence). CDR3 length equals 16 residues. The CDR3 here is CASSLSIPPSQDTQYF. The CDR3 region has the DNA TGTGCCAGCAGTTTATCAATCCCCCCTTCACAAGATACGCAGTATTTT.

With regard to this clone: The germline gene is not matched at one end of the junction; a read error may be the cause. The DNA for the CDR3 is TGCGCCAGCAGTTTGGGACTAGCATACAATGAGCAGTTCTTC. It codes for CASSLGLAYNEQFF. The chain couples TRBV5-1 to TRBJ2-1; 9 bases match TRBD2. Germline lookup yields CDR1 SGHRS and CDR2 YFSETQ. The CDR3 loop spans 14 amino acids.

Remarks on this clone: Other DNA variants within this sample encode the same CDR3. The chain links TRBV25-1 to TRBJ2-2, with D maybe TRBD1 (5 bases). The CDR3 runs 16 residues. The germline V gene has CDR1 MGHDK and CDR2 SYGVNS. V lost 3 bases and J lost 1, with 12 bases in between. CDR3 nucleotide sequence: TGTGCCAGCAGTGATTCTGCAGGGCGGAACACCGGGGAGCTGTTTTTT. Translated: CASSDSAGRNTGELFF.

This chain connects TRBV7-9 to TRBJ2-3; 11 bases match TRBD2. V trimming: 2 bases; J trimming: 2 bases; junction bases outside the gene matches: 12. The CDR3 covers 19 residues. Germline values: CDR1 SEHNR, CDR2 FQNEAQ (reference sequence). The CDR3, as DNA: TGTGCCAGCAGCTTACGGGTCTCGCGACTAGCGGGGTTCACAGATACGCAGTATTTT. Protein: CASSLRVSRLAGFTDTQYF.

The V call is TRBV27, the J call TRBJ2-7; maybe TRBD1 (5 bases). This CDR3 is 14 amino acids long. V lost 3 bases and J 2 bases, leaving 11 bases between the germline ends. From germline, CDR1 is MNHEY and CDR2 SMNVEV (reference sequence). The CDR3 nucleotides are TGTGCCAGCAGTTTTCGTCAGGGAACCTACGAGCAGTACTTC. Its translation: CASSFRQGTYEQYF.

The chain carries TRBV18 and TRBJ1-3; the match to TRBD1 covers 7 bases. Germline values: CDR1 KGHSH, CDR2 LQKENI. The CDR3 contains 16 residues. The V and J ends lost 6 bases and 1 base, in that order; junction bases with no gene match: 9. CDR3: CASSEGQSISGNTIYF. The CDR3 DNA reads as TGTGCCAGCTCGGAGGGACAGTCGATTTCTGGAAACACCATATATTTT.

This sequence joins TRBV19 and TRBJ1-5, with 7 nucleotides matching TRBD1. Germline CDR1 is LNHDA and CDR2 is SQIVND (reference sequence). Trimming at V came to 1 base and at J to 9 bases, leaving 6 bases not matched to a gene. The CDR3 is 14 residues long. The CDR3 DNA is TGTGCCAGTAGTATAGGAGGGGGCGCGGGGCCCCAGCATTTT. Its protein product is CASSIGGGAGPQHF.

The V call is TRBV27, the J call TRBJ2-7; 13 bases fit TRBD2. Germline CDR1 MNHEY, CDR2 SMNVEV (reference sequence). This CDR3 comprises 16 residues. J was trimmed by 2 bases and V by 6 bases; bases with no gene match: 7. The CDR3 loop is CASRLSGLAGPYEQYF. CDR3 bases: TGTGCCAGCAGACTATCGGGACTAGCGGGACCCTACGAGCAGTACTTC.

The V gene is TRBV27, the J gene TRBJ2-7; TRBD1 aligns across 10 bases. The V gene's germline CDR1 is MNHEY and CDR2 SMNVEV (reference sequence). Unmatched junction bases numbered 14, after V lost 8 bases and J lost 7 bases. There are 15 residues in the CDR3. The CDR3 nucleotides read TGTGCCAGCCGTGGTGGGGACAGGGGTCTAGGGGAGCAGTACTTC. Translating gives CASRGGDRGLGEQYF.

The V and J genes are TRBV19 and TRBJ2-3, with 13 nucleotides matching TRBD2. The CDR3 sequence is 16 residues long. The germline gives CDR1 LNHDA, CDR2 SQIVND (reference sequence). The V segment lost 4 bases and the J segment 2 bases; nucleotides outside the gene matches: 3. CDR3 bases: TGTGCCAGTAGTAGGGGACTAGCGGGATTCACAGATACGCAGTATTTT. Protein sequence: CASSRGLAGFTDTQYF.

This sequence joins TRBV5-5 and TRBJ2-5; the match to TRBD2 covers 11 bases. CDR1 and CDR2 (germline): SGHKS, YYEKEE (reference sequence). The CDR3 contains 17 residues. After removal of 0 bases from V and 7 bases from J, the junction contained 11 bases not matched to a gene. The CDR3 protein is CASSLGLAGGGGGTQYF. The CDR3 nucleotides are TGTGCCAGCAGCTTGGGGCTAGCGGGAGGAGGGGGAGGGACCCAGTACTTC.

This CDR3 is CASSPRTSGMGEQFF. The CDR3 DNA follows: TGTGCCAGCAGCCCCCGAACTAGCGGGATGGGTGAGCAGTTCTTC. This rearrangement joins TRBV7-3 to TRBJ2-1; 10 bases match TRBD2. Germline CDR1 SGHTA, CDR2 FQGTGA. V was pared by 5 bases and J by 9 bases, with 10 bases of the junction left unmatched. CDR3 length: 15 amino acids. The full variable domain, in which reference TRBV7-3 and TRBJ2-1 provide the parts outside the CDR3, is GAGVSQTPSNKVTEKGKYVELRCDPISGHTALYWYRQSLGQGPEFLIYFQGTGAADDSGLPNDRFFAVRPEGSVSTLKIQRTERGDSAVYLCASSPRTSGMGEQFFGPGTRLTVL.

This clone was counted a few times. The sample contains more than one DNA sequence encoding this CDR3. This sequence joins TRBV19 and TRBJ1-1; tentative D call: TRBD1 (5 bases). In germline, CDR1 is LNHDA, CDR2 SQIVND (reference sequence). With 3 bases removed from V and 3 bases from J, the gap between germline ends came to 8 bases. This CDR3 is built from 13 residues. CDR3 nucleotide sequence: TGTGCCAGTAGTATGAAAGGGGACACTGAAGCTTTCTTT. Amino acid sequence: CASSMKGDTEAFF.